Given below is one T cell receptor (beta chain) in context. The target antigen is unknown. The entry originates in a study of cytomegalovirus exposure and HLA in healthy donors. Study in general: Of the donors genotyped, approximately 410 in all, about 76% fell in the Caucasian-associated ancestry cluster. Study observations and caveats: High sensitivity and specificity were reportedly achieved when the classifier diagnosed cytomegalovirus status. In a later analysis, TCR beta V- and J-gene trimming was associated with a missense DCLRE1C variant.

The CDR3 has 14 residues. Per the germline V gene, CDR1 is MNHNY and CDR2 is SVGAGI (reference sequence). The ends were cut back, 0 bases at V and 4 bases at J, with 10 bases in the middle. Vbeta (60) and Jbeta (13) primers were used in the PCR. Data came from immunoSEQ multiplex PCR; TCRdb stores just in-frame clones and leaves some out. Of approximately 200,000 clones listed, more than 60% are singletons. The sample comprised PBMCs. The sequence came from a girl aged 2-9 years in good health and CMV-seronegative. This chain joins TRBV6-6 and TRBJ2-7; D is perhaps TRBD1 (5 bases). This CDR3 reads CASSYSGAQYEQYF. The DNA of the CDR3 is TGTGCCAGCAGTTACTCAGGGGCCCAATACGAGCAGTACTTC.